The 31 T cell receptor beta chains below come from one sample, sequenced in a study of beta chain features in type 1 diabetes. The investigators reverse transcribed all of the isolated RNA, so they sequenced expressed TCRB transcripts. Method: immunoSEQ multiplex PCR; TCRdb's copy keeps in-frame clones and lacks some. This sample has roughly 400,000 clones, with around 13% found just once. Sequencing was performed on naive CD4+ T cells from blood. Every receptor here comes from a man aged 25-45 years in good health.

This clone was seen only a few times. J is TRBJ2-1 and V is TRBV5-4; a possible D gene is TRBD1 (7 bases). This CDR3 has 17 residues. Trimming took 0 bases from V and 4 from J, leaving 17 bases between them. From germline, CDR1 is SGHNT and CDR2 YYREEE (reference sequence). The CDR3: CASSLGRAGQLYNEQFF. CDR3 in DNA: TGTGCCAGCAGCTTGGGCCGGGCGGGACAGCTGTACAATGAGCAGTTCTTC.

The rearrangement joins TRBV6-5 to TRBJ2-1; no firm D call. Germline V lookup: CDR1 MNHEY, CDR2 SVGAGI. This CDR3 comprises 14 residues. The V end was cut by 2 bases, the J end by 7 bases, with 12 bases between. The CDR3 sequence: CASSYQTTVNEQFF. CDR3 coding DNA: TGTGCCAGCAGTTACCAAACAACGGTAAATGAGCAGTTCTTC.

There are a few counts of this clone. This chain links TRBV10-3 with TRBJ2-3; 7 bases are shared with TRBD1. This CDR3 comprises 14 residues. The J segment lost 3 bases and the V segment lost 6 bases, leaving 6 bases of the junction unmatched. Germline-derived CDR1 and CDR2 are ENHRY and SYGVKD. The CDR3 loop reads CAIRRQGGTDTQYF. CDR3 nucleotide sequence: TGTGCCATCAGGAGACAGGGTGGAACAGATACGCAGTATTTT.

The rearrangement joins TRBV2 to TRBJ2-4; D is possibly TRBD2 (6 bases). Germline loops: CDR1 SNHLY, CDR2 FYNNEI. The CDR3 is 13 residues long. Trimming took off 8 bases at V and 7 bases at J, with 15 bases between the two ends. CDR3 residues: CASEGGTSNIQYF. The CDR3 DNA sequence: TGTGCCAGCGAAGGCGGGACGAGCAACATTCAGTACTTC. The full variable domain, with the rest looked up from reference TRBV2 and TRBJ2-4, is EPEVTQTPSHQVTQMGQEVILRCVPISNHLYFYWYRQILGQKVEFLVSFYNNEISEKSEIFDDQFSVERPDGSNFTLKIRSTKLEDSAMYFCASEGGTSNIQYFGAGTRLSVL.

This chain joins TRBV14 and TRBJ1-1, with 7 positions matching TRBD1. Germline V gene lookup returns CDR1 SGHDN and CDR2 FVKESK. Trimming removed 0 bases from V and 4 bases from J; junction bases left unmatched: 8. This CDR3 is built from 16 residues. This CDR3 reads CASSQDPTGSGTEAFF. The CDR3 DNA sequence: TGTGCCAGCAGCCAAGATCCGACAGGGAGCGGCACTGAAGCTTTCTTT.

This clone was picked up a small number of times. The chain couples TRBV5-6 to TRBJ2-1; TRBD1 agrees at 7 bases. The CDR3 spans 15 residues. The germline CDR1 and CDR2 sequences are SGHDT and YYEEEE. The V segment lost 2 bases and the J segment 2 bases; nucleotides outside the gene matches: 4. CDR3 sequence: CASSFRGIAYNEQFF. CDR3 DNA: TGTGCCAGCAGCTTCAGGGGGATAGCCTACAATGAGCAGTTCTTC.

This clone was counted between two and nine times. The J gene is TRBJ2-5, the V gene TRBV29-1; 10 bases agree with TRBD1. V lost 0 bases, J lost 5 bases, and 12 bases stayed unmatched. This CDR3 region has 17 residues. Germline CDR1 and CDR2: SQVTM and ANQGSEA. CDR3 DNA: TGCAGCGTTGAAGATCTCGGGACAGGGGTTGTGCGCGAGACCCAGTACTTC. Translation: CSVEDLGTGVVRETQYF. Full variable domain (rest looked up from reference TRBV29-1 and TRBJ2-5): SAVISQKPSRDICQRGTSLTIQCQVDSQVTMMFWYRQQPGQSLTLIATANQGSEATYESGFVIDKFPISRPNLTFSTLTVSNMSPEDSSIYLCSVEDLGTGVVRETQYFGPGTRLLVL.

The chain has TRBV10-3 and TRBJ2-3, with 8 bases that match TRBD2. The CDR3 sequence is 14 residues long. The germline V gene has CDR1 ENHRY and CDR2 SYGVKD. The ends lost 6 bases at V and 0 bases at J; junction bases unmatched: 2. As DNA, the CDR3 is TGTGCCATCAGGAAGCGGGAGAGCACAGATACGCAGTATTTT. Translated, it gives CAIRKRESTDTQYF.

V gene TRBV7-9 combines with J gene TRBJ1-6; 9 bases match TRBD1. The J segment lost 5 bases and the V segment lost 5 bases, leaving 4 bases of the junction unmatched. Germline assignment: CDR1 SEHNR and CDR2 FQNEAQ (reference sequence). The CDR3 is 15 residues long. The CDR3 DNA reads TGTGCCAGCAGCCTAAGGACAGGGGATAATTCACCCCTCCACTTT. It is translated as CASSLRTGDNSPLHF.

This sequence joins TRBV29-1 and TRBJ1-5; TRBD1 agrees at 10 bases. The V gene end was trimmed by 6 bases and the J gene end by 7 bases; junction bases not matched to a gene: 12. The CDR3 totals 15 residues. The germline CDR1 and CDR2 sequences are SQVTM and ANQGSEA. The CDR3 nucleotides read TGCAGCGTCGCGTTTACGGGACAGGGGACCCAGCCCCAGCATTTT. Encoded protein: CSVAFTGQGTQPQHF.

This clone was seen only a few times. The chain is built from TRBV30 and TRBJ1-1, with D possibly being TRBD1 (5 bases). Trimming pared 3 bases from V and 0 bases from J, leaving 8 bases between. The CDR3 totals 13 residues. Germline loops: CDR1 GTSNPN, CDR2 SVGIG (reference sequence). CDR3 region: CAWRAQVNTEAFF. The CDR3 DNA reads TGTGCCTGGAGGGCACAGGTGAACACTGAAGCTTTCTTT. The full variable domain, rest sourced from reference TRBV30 and TRBJ1-1, is SQTIHQWPATLVQPVGSPLSLECTVEGTSNPNLYWYRQAAGRGLQLLFYSVGIGQISSEVPQNLSASRPQDRQFILSSKKLLLSDSGFYLCAWRAQVNTEAFFGQGTRLTVV.

CDR3 sequence (DNA): TGTGCCCCGGTGTTGGGGGGGCCCGGGAGAGAGACCCAGTACTTC. It codes for CAPVLGGPGRETQYF. The V and J genes are TRBV10-3 and TRBJ2-5; perhaps TRBD2 as D (7 bases). Germline V gene data show CDR1 as ENHRY and CDR2 as SYGVKD. CDR3 length: 15 amino acids. V dropped 11 bases and J dropped 4 bases, with 23 bases sitting between them.

CDR3 residues: CASSQATGGVNEKLFF. The CDR3 DNA sequence: TGCGCCAGCAGCCAAGCCACAGGGGGGGTGAATGAAAAACTGTTTTTT. This chain joins TRBV4-3 and TRBJ1-4; 8 bases line up with TRBD1. This CDR3 region has 16 residues. Germline trimming cut 1 base from V and 5 bases from J; bases unmatched to any gene: 6. Per the germline V gene, CDR1 is LGHNA and CDR2 is YSLEER.

The table lists this clone with a few counts. The chain recombines TRBV19 with TRBJ2-1; D is undetermined. The CDR3 extends over 11 amino acids. V was shortened by 5 bases and J by 7 bases, with 6 bases between the two germline ends. Germline V gives CDR1 LNHDA, CDR2 SQIVND (reference sequence). Written as DNA, the CDR3 is TGTGCCAGTAGTCTCACTAATGAGCAGTTCTTC. It codes for CASSLTNEQFF.

The J gene is TRBJ2-7, the V gene TRBV6-1; 8 positions agree with TRBD1. V shed 9 bases, J shed 7 bases, and the junction held 5 bases outside the gene matches. This CDR3 spans 11 amino acids. Germline lookup yields CDR1 MNHNS and CDR2 SASEGT. The CDR3 DNA follows: TGTGCCAGAGACAGGGGCAAAGAGCAGTACTTC. Its protein product is CARDRGKEQYF.

This rearrangement joins TRBV6-1 to TRBJ1-2; D is unresolved. CDR1 MNHNS and CDR2 SASEGT come from the germline V gene. The CDR3 is 15 residues long. Trimming took off 7 bases at V and 0 bases at J, with 15 bases between the two ends. As DNA, the CDR3 is TGTGCCAGCACCACTAGACATCCAGCTAACTATGGCTACACCTTC. It is translated as CASTTRHPANYGYTF.

This chain joins TRBV7-6 and TRBJ2-7; the match to TRBD2 covers 12 bases. The CDR3 length is 15 residues. Germline-derived CDR1 and CDR2 are SGHVS and FNYEAQ. The V segment lost 4 bases and the J segment 1 base; nucleotides outside the gene matches: 2. The CDR3 sequence is CASSSLAGGSYEQYF. The CDR3 DNA reads TGTGCCAGCAGCTCACTAGCGGGGGGTTCCTACGAGCAGTACTTC.

The chain recombines TRBV6-5 with TRBJ1-2, with D hard to call. V lost 2 bases to trimming and J lost 7 bases, with 5 bases between them. The germline gives CDR1 MNHEY, CDR2 SVGAGI. This CDR3 has 11 amino acids. The CDR3 nucleotides are TGTGCCAGCAGTTACGGGTCTGGCTACACCTTC. Amino acids: CASSYGSGYTF.

In the case of this clone: This clone may be a read error of a much larger clone one base away. The sample contains more than one DNA sequence encoding this CDR3. The genes are TRBV5-4 and TRBJ2-5; D not resolved. The germline CDR1 and CDR2 sequences are SGHNT and YYREEE (reference sequence). This CDR3 is built from 11 residues. Between the trimmed V and J ends, which lost 4 bases and 2 bases, there was a span of 3 bases. The CDR3 DNA reads TGTGCCAGCAGCCTTCAAGAGACCCAGTACTTC. As protein: CASSLQETQYF.

The gene calls are TRBV6-6 and TRBJ1-2, with no clear D. Deletions cut 5 bases from V and 1 base from J, with 2 bases between. This CDR3 comprises 11 residues. Germline lookup yields CDR1 MNHNY and CDR2 SVGAGI (reference sequence). CDR3 nucleotides: TGTGCCAGCAGTCATAACTATGGCTACACCTTC. Protein: CASSHNYGYTF.

This clone was seen a handful of times. This rearrangement joins TRBV5-1 to TRBJ2-6, with unresolved D. Germline V CDR1 and CDR2: SGHRS, YFSETQ. The CDR3 runs 18 residues. The V end was cut by 2 bases, the J end by 0 bases, with 15 bases between. CDR3 DNA sequence: TGCGCCAGCAGCTTCTTAACAAAAGCCTACTCTGGGGCCAACGTCCTGACTTTC. It specifies CASSFLTKAYSGANVLTF.

V and J are TRBV7-3 and TRBJ2-7; D is possibly TRBD1 (6 bases). The CDR3 covers 13 residues. Per germline, CDR1 SGHTA and CDR2 FQGTGA. V lost 4 bases and J lost 5, with 12 bases in between. The CDR3 protein is CASSSLDSHEQYV. The CDR3 DNA reads TGTGCCAGCAGCTCCCTGGACAGTCACGAGCAGTACGTC.

The V gene is TRBV5-4, the J gene TRBJ2-7; no definite D call. Germline loops: CDR1 SGHNT, CDR2 YYREEE (reference sequence). The ends were cut back, 0 bases at V and 1 base at J, with 8 bases in the middle. CDR3 size: 14 residues. CDR3 sequence (DNA): TGTGCCAGCAGCTTGGATTCGGGTTCCTACGAGCAGTACTTC. Translating it yields CASSLDSGSYEQYF.

This clone turned up a few times. The chain joins TRBV7-6 to TRBJ2-7, with 9 bases fitting TRBD2. Germline CDR1 SGHVS, CDR2 FNYEAQ. The CDR3 covers 15 residues. V gave up 1 base and J gave up 3 bases; unmatched junction bases: 4. The CDR3 reads CASSLEAGGRYEQYV. The DNA of the CDR3 is TGTGCCAGCAGCTTAGAAGCGGGGGGACGCTACGAGCAGTACGTC.

This sequence joins TRBV30 and TRBJ2-5; 7 positions match TRBD1. V trimming: 3 bases; J trimming: 0 bases; junction bases outside the gene matches: 13. Germline CDR1 and CDR2: GTSNPN and SVGIG (reference sequence). This CDR3 is built from 17 residues. The CDR3 loop reads CAWRSRPKGAYQETQYF. The CDR3 nucleotides read TGTGCCTGGAGAAGTCGGCCAAAGGGGGCCTACCAAGAGACCCAGTACTTC.

This clone was counted a few times. V usage is TRBV15 and J usage is TRBJ1-2; the D is unclear. The germline CDR1 and CDR2 sequences are LNHNV and YYDKDF (reference sequence). The CDR3 is made up of 12 amino acids. V lost 0 bases and J lost 10, with 9 bases in between. DNA for the CDR3: TGTGCCACCAGCAGAGATCGATTATCCTACACCTTC. The encoded protein is CATSRDRLSYTF.

The chain carries TRBV5-1 and TRBJ2-1; D is undetermined. This CDR3 spans 11 amino acids. V gave up 3 bases and J gave up 8 bases, with 6 bases separating them. Germline V gene lookup returns CDR1 SGHRS and CDR2 YFSETQ. The CDR3 DNA follows: TGCGCCAGCAGCTCGTCTCATGAGCAGTTCTTC. Its translation is CASSSSHEQFF.

The genes are TRBV27 and TRBJ2-4; D is perhaps TRBD1 or TRBD2 (5 bases each). The CDR3 loop spans 15 amino acids. CDR1 MNHEY and CDR2 SMNVEV come from the germline V gene (reference sequence). V lost 7 bases, J lost 0 bases, and 13 bases lay in between. CDR3 in amino acids: CASTRVGLAKNIQYF. CDR3 DNA sequence: TGTGCCAGCACCAGGGTTGGACTAGCCAAAAACATTCAGTACTTC.

This clone was recorded a few times. The chain links TRBV28 to TRBJ2-5; no clear D. Deletions cut 3 bases from V and 8 bases from J, with 7 bases between. The length of the CDR3 is 11 residues. Looked up from germline, CDR1 is MDHEN and CDR2 is SYDVKM. The CDR3 sequence is CASSFVNTQYF. CDR3 sequence (DNA): TGTGCCAGCAGTTTCGTTAATACCCAGTACTTC.

This clone was seen a handful of times. CDR3 nucleotide sequence: TGTGCCAGCAGCTCCCGGGGTCGAGGGTTCTCAGATACGCAGTATTTT. Protein sequence: CASSSRGRGFSDTQYF. The gene calls are TRBV4-2 and TRBJ2-3, with D possibly TRBD2 on 5 matching bases. The ends were cut back, 5 bases at V and 4 bases at J, with 19 bases in the middle. The CDR3 has 16 residues. Germline V gives CDR1 LGHNA, CDR2 YNFKEQ.

This clone occurred a few times. This chain uses TRBV11-2 with TRBJ2-1, with 8 bases identical to TRBD2. V dropped 1 base and J dropped 5; count of bases not matched to a gene: 10. The CDR3 runs 17 residues. CDR1 is SGHAT and CDR2 is FQNNGV in the germline V gene. The CDR3 DNA is TGTGCCAGCAGCTTAGGTCAGCGGGAGTACTTAAACAATGAGCAGTTCTTC. Translation gives CASSLGQREYLNNEQFF.